A single sample is the source of the 15 T cell receptor beta chains below, sequenced in a study of T-cell memory formation after mild COVID-19. MiXCR, run by TCRdb on the 5' RACE reads, gives a single entry per CDR3 protein. The repertoire holds about 400,000 distinct CDR3 sequences, 24% seen once, with 7.5% to 10% in the top ten. Sequencing was carried out using PBMCs or a T cell subset sorted from them (not recorded which). The receptors were gathered from an adult woman who had mild COVID-19 (a few samples of this study predate the infection). Cell type and time point are not known.

This chain connects TRBV7-6 to TRBJ2-2; D is undetermined. V was shortened by 3 bases and J by 6 bases, with 5 bases between the two germline ends. The length of the CDR3 is 12 residues. Germline V gene lookup returns CDR1 SGHVS and CDR2 FNYEAQ. The CDR3 region is CASSLWAGELFF. The CDR3 region has the DNA TGTGCCAGCAGCTTGTGGGCCGGGGAGCTGTTTTTT.

The gene calls are TRBV29-1 and TRBJ2-5; 11 bases fit TRBD2. The J segment lost 4 bases and the V segment lost 6 bases, leaving 10 bases of the junction unmatched. Per the germline V gene, CDR1 is SQVTM and CDR2 is ANQGSEA. CDR3 size: 15 residues. CDR3 nucleotide sequence: TGCAGCGTGAAACTAGCGGGAGTTGAGAGAGAGACCCAGTACTTC. Amino acids: CSVKLAGVERETQYF.

V gene TRBV5-1 combines with J gene TRBJ2-3, with TRBD2 identical over 12 bases. V trimming: 0 bases; J trimming: 1 base; junction bases outside the gene matches: 6. This CDR3 has 18 amino acids. The germline gives CDR1 SGHRS, CDR2 YFSETQ. The DNA for the CDR3 is TGCGCCAGCAGCTTGGAGACTAGCGGGAGCTTGGGCACAGATACGCAGTATTTT. It codes for CASSLETSGSLGTDTQYF.

This chain links TRBV6-6 with TRBJ1-1; a possible D gene is TRBD1 (6 bases). The CDR3 has 13 amino acids. The germline CDR1 and CDR2 sequences are MNHNY and SVGAGI (reference sequence). V gave up 3 bases and J gave up 7 bases, with 12 bases separating them. CDR3 sequence: CASSYFRGGEAFF. CDR3 in DNA: TGTGCCAGCAGTTATTTCAGGGGTGGTGAAGCTTTCTTT.

A few counts support this clonotype. The CDR3 region is CASSQAERDYSKNIQYF. CDR3 in DNA: TGTGCCAGCAGCCAAGCCGAAAGGGACTACTCGAAAAACATTCAGTACTTC. The J gene is TRBJ2-4, the V gene TRBV4-2; TRBD2 matches 7 bases. The CDR3 runs to 17 residues. The V and J ends lost 1 base and 4 bases, in that order; junction bases with no gene match: 10. Germline V CDR1 and CDR2: LGHNA, YNFKEQ.

CDR3 nucleotides: TGTGCCAGCACCCGGACAGGGGCGAGCTACGAGCAGTACTTC. Translated, it gives CASTRTGASYEQYF. This chain uses TRBV12-3 or TRBV12-4 with TRBJ2-7; 9 bases map to TRBD1. V lost 7 bases, J lost 3 bases, and 7 bases stayed unmatched. The CDR3 is 14 amino acids.

The table lists this clonotype with a count of one. The rearrangement uses TRBV12-3 or TRBV12-4 and TRBJ2-1, with D perhaps matching TRBD1 or TRBD2 (5 bases each). The CDR3 runs to 16 residues. Trimming took 4 bases from V and 0 from J, leaving 13 bases between them. CDR3 region: CASSSLGVSSYNEQFF. CDR3 coding DNA: TGTGCCAGCAGTTCATTGGGGGTTTCCTCCTACAATGAGCAGTTCTTC.

The chain uses TRBV19 and TRBJ2-7; a possible D gene is TRBD2 (6 bases). The CDR3 runs 15 residues. Trimming pared 0 bases from V and 3 bases from J, leaving 12 bases between. Germline CDR1 reads LNHDA; CDR2 reads SQIVND (reference sequence). As DNA, the CDR3 is TGTGCCAGTAGTATAGATCGTGGACTATTCTACGAGCAGTACTTC. It translates to CASSIDRGLFYEQYF.

This clonotype was detected a few times. The chain combines TRBV12-3 or TRBV12-4 with TRBJ2-3, with 8 bases fitting TRBD1. This CDR3 is built from 17 residues. V was clipped by 3 bases and J by 2 bases; unmatched bases: 10. CDR3 loop: CASSFLQGVLPTDTQYF. The CDR3 DNA follows: TGTGCCAGCAGTTTTCTACAGGGGGTCTTACCCACAGATACGCAGTATTTT.

The chain has TRBV6-5 and TRBJ1-2, with no clear D. The CDR3 is made up of 13 amino acids. Looked up from germline, CDR1 is MNHEY and CDR2 is SVGAGI. V shed 5 bases and J shed 5 bases, with 12 bases lying between them. The CDR3 protein is CASSNAPSYGYTF. The CDR3, as DNA: TGTGCCAGCAGTAACGCCCCAAGTTATGGCTACACCTTC.

The chain carries TRBV24-1 and TRBJ2-2; 7 bases are shared with TRBD1. From germline, CDR1 is KGHDR and CDR2 SFDVKD. This CDR3 has 15 residues. V gave up 6 bases and J gave up 3 bases; unmatched junction bases: 6. The CDR3, as DNA: TGTGCCACCAGTAGACAGGGCTCGGACACCGGGGAGCTGTTTTTT. Residues: CATSRQGSDTGELFF.

This clonotype was seen many times. V is TRBV12-3 or TRBV12-4 and J is TRBJ2-5; D uncertain. Trimming took 3 bases from V and 5 from J, leaving 10 bases between them. CDR3 length: 13 amino acids. The CDR3 DNA follows: TGTGCCAGCAGTTTTGGGGTGGGGGAGACCCAGTACTTC. As protein: CASSFGVGETQYF.

Of note for this clonotype: An end of the junction does not agree with germline; a read error may underlie this. The genes are TRBV7-9 and TRBJ1-1; 8 bases are shared with TRBD1. From germline, CDR1 is SEHNR and CDR2 FQNEAQ (reference sequence). The CDR3 has 13 residues. CDR3 DNA sequence: TGTGCCAGCAGCCCGAGTTCAAGGACAGGGCGAATCTTT. Residues: CASSPSSRTGRIF.

The chain carries TRBV27 and TRBJ1-2; TRBD1 agrees at 9 bases. Trimming removed 2 bases from V and 6 bases from J; junction bases left unmatched: 10. The germline gives CDR1 MNHEY, CDR2 SMNVEV (reference sequence). There are 16 residues in the CDR3. The CDR3 region is CASSLEGQGSYHGYTF. CDR3 nucleotides: TGTGCCAGCAGTTTAGAGGGACAGGGAAGTTACCATGGCTACACCTTC.

This clonotype was counted between two and nine times. The rearrangement uses TRBV3-1 and TRBJ2-1, with 12 bases lining up with TRBD2. V dropped 0 bases and J dropped 7; count of bases not matched to a gene: 7. Germline assignment: CDR1 LGHDT and CDR2 YNNKEL (reference sequence). The CDR3 sequence is 17 residues long. The CDR3 sequence: CASSQEYPLAGGNEQFF. The CDR3 nucleotides read TGTGCCAGCAGCCAAGAATACCCCCTAGCGGGGGGGAATGAGCAGTTCTTC.